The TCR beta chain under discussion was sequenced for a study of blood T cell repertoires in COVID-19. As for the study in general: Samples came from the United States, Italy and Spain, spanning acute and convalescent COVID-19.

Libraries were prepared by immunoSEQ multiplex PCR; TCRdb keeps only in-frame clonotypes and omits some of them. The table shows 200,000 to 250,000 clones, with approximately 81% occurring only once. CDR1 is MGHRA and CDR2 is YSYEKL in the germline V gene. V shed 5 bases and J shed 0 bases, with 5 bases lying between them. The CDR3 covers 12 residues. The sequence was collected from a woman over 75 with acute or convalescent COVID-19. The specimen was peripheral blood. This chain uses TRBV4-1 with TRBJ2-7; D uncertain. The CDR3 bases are TGCGCCAGCAGCGGCAGCTCCTACGAGCAGTACTTC. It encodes CASSGSSYEQYF.